The clone carrying this T cell receptor (beta chain) has just a few counts. What it recognizes is unknown. MiXCR, applied by TCRdb to the reads, yields one record per CDR3 protein. The sample carries under 350,000 distinct CDR3 sequences, less than 25% recorded once. With V trimmed by 6 bases and J by 5 bases, 6 bases remained unmatched. The length of the CDR3 is 13 residues. Germline CDR1 MGHDK, CDR2 SYGVNS. The record originates from a study of T cell repertoires in cytomegalovirus infection. Study summary: Based on public TCR beta signatures, there were indications of CMV infection and of a matching HLA type.

The chain is built from TRBV25-1 and TRBJ1-2, with 7 nucleotides matching TRBD1. The specimen was cultured PBMCs, collected from culture after CMV antigen stimulation. The TCR originated in a human donor in good health (CMV status not recorded). Some clones in this sample may be carry-over from other donors' samples. The CDR3 here is CASRTGTAYGYTF. CDR3 sequence (DNA): TGTGCCAGCAGGACCGGGACAGCTTATGGCTACACCTTC.